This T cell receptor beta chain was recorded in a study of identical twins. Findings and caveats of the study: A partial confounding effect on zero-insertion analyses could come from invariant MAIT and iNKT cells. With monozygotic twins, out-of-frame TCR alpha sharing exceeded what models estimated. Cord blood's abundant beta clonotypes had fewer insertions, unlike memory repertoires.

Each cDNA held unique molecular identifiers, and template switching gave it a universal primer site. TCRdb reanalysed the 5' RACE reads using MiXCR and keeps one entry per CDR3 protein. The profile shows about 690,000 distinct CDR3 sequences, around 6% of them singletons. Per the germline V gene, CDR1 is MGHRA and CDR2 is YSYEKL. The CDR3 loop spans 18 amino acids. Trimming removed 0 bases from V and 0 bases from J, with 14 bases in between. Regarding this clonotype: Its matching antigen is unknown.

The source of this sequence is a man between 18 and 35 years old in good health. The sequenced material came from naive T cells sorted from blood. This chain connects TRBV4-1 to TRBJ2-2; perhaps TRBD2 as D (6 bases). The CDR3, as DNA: TGCGCCAGCAGCCAAGAAAGGAGAGGGAGGCCGAACACCGGGGAGCTGTTTTTT. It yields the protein CASSQERRGRPNTGELFF.